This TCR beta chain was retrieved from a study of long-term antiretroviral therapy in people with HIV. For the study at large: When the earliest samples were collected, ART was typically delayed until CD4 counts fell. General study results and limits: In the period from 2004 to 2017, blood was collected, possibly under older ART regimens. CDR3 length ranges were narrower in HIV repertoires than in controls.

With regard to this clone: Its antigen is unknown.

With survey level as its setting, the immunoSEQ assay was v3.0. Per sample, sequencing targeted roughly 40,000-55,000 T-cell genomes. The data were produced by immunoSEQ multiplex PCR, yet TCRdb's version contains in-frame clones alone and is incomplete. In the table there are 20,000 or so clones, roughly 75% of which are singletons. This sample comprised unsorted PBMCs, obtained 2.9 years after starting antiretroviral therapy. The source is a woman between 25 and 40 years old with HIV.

CDR3 sequence reads: CASSWGGGSNTQYF. DNA for the CDR3: TGTGCCAGCAGTTGGGGAGGGGGCTCAAATACGCAGTATTTT. The chain has TRBV6-5 and TRBJ2-3; D assignment may be TRBD1 or TRBD2 (7 bases each). The CDR3 consists of 14 residues. Trimming shortened V by 4 bases and J by 7 bases, and 15 bases separated the two germline ends. Germline CDR1 is MNHEY and CDR2 is SVGAGI.